A single sample is the source of the 29 T cell receptor beta chains below, sequenced in a study of blood T cell repertoires in COVID-19. Sequencing was performed with immunoSEQ multiplex PCR; in TCRdb, only in-frame clones are kept and a portion is missing. The sample lists approximately 100,000 clones, around 92% occurring once. Material: peripheral blood. The source of these receptors is a man aged 50 or older with active COVID-19.

This chain uses TRBV5-8 with TRBJ2-3; TRBD1 is a possible D gene (6 bases). This CDR3 comprises 14 residues. The germline V gene encodes CDR1 SGHTS and CDR2 YDEGEE. With 5 bases removed from V and 4 bases from J, the gap between germline ends came to 14 bases. CDR3 DNA: TGTGCCAGCAGAGCTCCAGGGGCCTCAGATACGCAGTATTTT. Residues: CASRAPGASDTQYF.

The rearrangement uses TRBV6-5 and TRBJ2-4; 8 bases line up with TRBD2. Trimming took 7 bases from V and 6 from J; bases not matched to a gene: 11. From germline, CDR1 is MNHEY and CDR2 SVGAGI. The CDR3 is 15 residues long. The DNA for the CDR3 is TGTGCCAGCATCAAAGCGGGAGTCAACGTAAACATTCAGTACTTC. Its translation is CASIKAGVNVNIQYF.

V is TRBV5-1 and J is TRBJ2-3; 7 bases fit TRBD2. The CDR3 runs 13 residues. V was pared by 4 bases and J by 4 bases, with 3 bases of the junction left unmatched. Germline CDR1 and CDR2: SGHRS and YFSETQ. The CDR3 DNA follows: TGCGCCAGCAGCAGGGAGGGCGCAGATACGCAGTATTTT. It specifies CASSREGADTQYF.

The chain is built from TRBV25-1 and TRBJ1-2, with 11 positions matching TRBD1. The CDR3 totals 15 residues. The junction had 5 bases not matched to a gene; V was cut back by 0 bases and J by 8 bases. CDR1 is MGHDK, CDR2 SYGVNS, per germline. For the CDR3, the DNA is TGTGCCAGCAGTGAATACCGGGACAGGGGGGTCGGCTACACCTTC. It encodes CASSEYRDRGVGYTF.

This chain uses TRBV25-1 with TRBJ1-3; TRBD1 might be the D (5 bases). The V gene lost 6 bases and the J gene lost 4 bases, with 10 bases spanning the gap. Germline loops: CDR1 MGHDK, CDR2 SYGVNS. This CDR3 is 13 amino acids long. The CDR3 spells CASSRVSGNTIYF. In DNA form, the CDR3 reads TGTGCCAGCAGCAGGGTATCCGGAAACACCATATATTTT.

The chain links TRBV4-2 to TRBJ2-2; 7 nucleotides align to TRBD1. This CDR3 spans 18 amino acids. Germline CDR1 reads LGHNA; CDR2 reads YNFKEQ. V shed 0 bases, J shed 0 bases, and the junction held 7 bases outside the gene matches. The CDR3 loop is CASSQDPGGDPNTGELFF. The CDR3 DNA follows: TGTGCCAGCAGCCAAGACCCAGGGGGTGATCCGAACACCGGGGAGCTGTTTTTT.

The CDR3 loop reads CASDISAGGRRSYEQYF. The CDR3 region has the DNA TGTGCCAGCGATATCTCGGCGGGGGGGCGGAGGTCCTACGAGCAGTACTTC. This chain uses TRBV5-6 with TRBJ2-7; 9 bases line up with TRBD2. This CDR3 has 17 amino acids. From germline, CDR1 is SGHDT and CDR2 YYEEEE. J gave up 1 base and V 7 bases, and 15 bases lay outside the gene matches.

The gene calls are TRBV19 and TRBJ1-5, with 9 bases fitting TRBD1. CDR1 is LNHDA and CDR2 is SQIVND in the germline V gene (reference sequence). The V gene end was trimmed by 6 bases and the J gene end by 4 bases; junction bases not matched to a gene: 7. The CDR3 has 15 residues. Here the CDR3 DNA reads TGTGCCAGTAGGACAGGGACAGGGATGAATCAGCCCCAGCATTTT. Protein sequence: CASRTGTGMNQPQHF.

The genes are TRBV4-2 and TRBJ2-3; tentatively, D is TRBD1 (5 bases). Between the trimmed V and J ends, which lost 4 bases and 2 bases, there was a span of 16 bases. CDR3 length equals 16 residues. Germline values: CDR1 LGHNA, CDR2 YNFKEQ. CDR3 in amino acids: CASSRGVEIVTDTQYF. The CDR3 region has the DNA TGTGCCAGCAGCCGGGGCGTGGAAATAGTCACAGATACGCAGTATTTT.

This CDR3 is CASSLAGDRPEKLFF. The CDR3 nucleotides are TGCGCCAGCAGCTTGGCCGGTGACAGGCCTGAAAAACTGTTTTTT. The chain is built from TRBV5-1 and TRBJ1-4, with TRBD1 as a possible D gene (6 bases). Germline V gene data show CDR1 as SGHRS and CDR2 as YFSETQ. The CDR3 extends over 15 amino acids. V was trimmed by 0 bases and J by 7 bases, leaving 13 bases between them.

The chain employs TRBV6-5 and TRBJ2-1; 11 bases are a match to TRBD2. The CDR3 length is 14 residues. J was trimmed by 12 bases and V by 11 bases; bases with no gene match: 15. Germline V lookup: CDR1 MNHEY, CDR2 SVGAGI. CDR3 protein: CAARLAGYPFGQFF. CDR3 in DNA: TGTGCCGCCCGACTAGCGGGGTACCCTTTTGGGCAGTTCTTC.

The chain combines TRBV29-1 with TRBJ2-2; weak D call: TRBD2 (5 bases). Trimming stripped 4 bases from V and 6 bases from J, with 15 bases between. The CDR3 totals 14 residues. The V gene's germline CDR1 is SQVTM and CDR2 ANQGSEA. The CDR3 sequence: CSVVDGAGAGELFF. CDR3 sequence (DNA): TGCAGCGTTGTTGACGGCGCCGGGGCCGGGGAGCTGTTTTTT.

The chain has TRBV9 and TRBJ2-7, with 10 bases that match TRBD1. V shed 1 base, J shed 2 bases, and the junction held 3 bases outside the gene matches. The CDR3 totals 15 residues. Looked up from germline, CDR1 is SGDLS and CDR2 is YYNGEE. The CDR3 DNA sequence: TGTGCCAGCAGCGTAACCGGACAGGGGGCCTACGAGCAGTACTTC. Encoded protein: CASSVTGQGAYEQYF.

The rearrangement uses TRBV4-2 and TRBJ2-1; TRBD1 matches at 8 bases. The CDR3 length is 14 residues. J was trimmed by 2 bases and V by 5 bases; bases with no gene match: 2. Germline loops: CDR1 LGHNA, CDR2 YNFKEQ. CDR3 DNA: TGTGCCAGCAGCGCAGGGGGCACCTACAATGAGCAGTTCTTC. It codes for CASSAGGTYNEQFF.

A remark on this clone: Other DNA sequences in this specimen translate into the identical CDR3. The CDR3 coding sequence is TGTGCCAGCAGCCAAGACAGGGACTACGAGCAGTACTTC. It specifies CASSQDRDYEQYF. The gene calls are TRBV3-1 (or the pseudogene TRBV3-2) and TRBJ2-7; D perhaps matches TRBD1 (5 bases). The CDR3 length is 13 residues. The V end was cut by 0 bases, the J end by 3 bases, with 6 bases between. Looked up from germline, CDR1 is LGHDT and CDR2 is YNNKEL (reference sequence).

The chain carries TRBV3-1 (or the pseudogene TRBV3-2) and TRBJ2-3; D remains ambiguous. Germline V gene lookup returns CDR1 LGHDT and CDR2 YNNKEL (reference sequence). This CDR3 spans 14 amino acids. Trimming stripped 0 bases from V and 0 bases from J, with 4 bases between. Written as DNA, the CDR3 is TGTGCCAGCAGCCAAGATCAAAGCACAGATACGCAGTATTTT. The encoded protein is CASSQDQSTDTQYF.

The CDR3 region is CASSQERRARAYEQYF. As DNA, the CDR3 is TGCGCCAGCAGCCAAGAAAGGCGGGCTAGAGCCTACGAGCAGTACTTC. The V call is TRBV4-1, the J call TRBJ2-7, with a weak D call TRBD2 (5 bases). Per the germline V gene, CDR1 is MGHRA and CDR2 is YSYEKL. The ends were cut back, 0 bases at V and 2 bases at J, with 14 bases in the middle. The CDR3 has 16 amino acids.

The chain has TRBV28 and TRBJ1-2, with D tentatively TRBD1 (5 bases). V shed 3 bases and J shed 8 bases, with 16 bases lying between them. Germline CDR1 is MDHEN and CDR2 is SYDVKM. The CDR3 extends over 14 amino acids. CDR3 residues: CASSLISGSGGYTF. As DNA, the CDR3 is TGTGCCAGCAGTTTGATTTCAGGGTCGGGCGGCTACACCTTC.

The V call is TRBV2, the J call TRBJ1-1, with 8 bases matching TRBD1. Germline loops: CDR1 SNHLY, CDR2 FYNNEI. The J segment lost 5 bases and the V segment lost 5 bases, leaving 4 bases of the junction unmatched. CDR3 length: 13 amino acids. The CDR3 loop reads CASSNRGGTEAFF. The CDR3 nucleotides read TGTGCCAGCAGTAACAGGGGGGGGACTGAAGCTTTCTTT.

This rearrangement joins TRBV9 to TRBJ2-3; 9 bases match TRBD2. The germline CDR1 and CDR2 sequences are SGDLS and YYNGEE. The CDR3 has 16 amino acids. V was clipped by 4 bases and J by 0 bases; unmatched bases: 6. Written as DNA, the CDR3 is TGTGCCAGCAGCCCCGGGACTAGCAGTAGCACAGATACGCAGTATTTT. It encodes CASSPGTSSSTDTQYF.

This clone was seen only once. This sequence joins TRBV28 and TRBJ1-5; 7 bases match TRBD1. The V gene end was trimmed by 4 bases and the J gene end by 1 base; junction bases not matched to a gene: 4. Germline V gene data show CDR1 as MDHEN and CDR2 as SYDVKM. The length of the CDR3 is 15 residues. CDR3 nucleotide sequence: TGTGCCAGCAGTTCCACGACAGGGAGCAATCAGCCCCAGCATTTT. Its protein product is CASSSTTGSNQPQHF.

This clone appeared once. The chain recombines TRBV4-1 with TRBJ2-1; 15 bases are shared with TRBD2. Germline V lookup: CDR1 MGHRA, CDR2 YSYEKL. The CDR3 length is 18 residues. The V gene end was trimmed by 4 bases and the J gene end by 2 bases; junction bases not matched to a gene: 6. CDR3 sequence (DNA): TGCGCCAGCAGCCGGGGACTAGCGGGAGGCCTAGCCTACAATGAGCAGTTCTTC. It yields the protein CASSRGLAGGLAYNEQFF.

Comments on this clone: The sample has other DNA sequences that encode this CDR3 too. The J gene is TRBJ2-3, the V gene TRBV11-2, with TRBD1 matching over 8 bases. The CDR3 is 12 residues long. From germline, CDR1 is SGHAT and CDR2 FQNNGV. With 5 bases clipped from V and 6 bases from J, the junction kept 1 base outside the gene matches. The CDR3 sequence is CASSRDRDTQYF. The CDR3 DNA follows: TGTGCCAGCAGCCGGGACAGGGATACGCAGTATTTT.

This chain joins TRBV30 and TRBJ1-2, with D unclear. V was pared by 3 bases and J by 7 bases, with 15 bases between. Per germline, CDR1 GTSNPN and CDR2 SVGIG (reference sequence). The length of the CDR3 is 13 residues. CDR3 DNA sequence: TGTGCCTGGAGGGACTTATTTTCTAGTGGCTACACCTTC. Protein product: CAWRDLFSSGYTF.

In nucleotides, the CDR3 is TGTGCCAGCAGTTGGGGGGGATGGAATCAGCCCCAGCATTTT. Amino acid sequence: CASSWGGWNQPQHF. The rearrangement links TRBV28 to TRBJ1-5; TRBD1 might be the D (5 bases). The V gene's germline CDR1 is MDHEN and CDR2 SYDVKM. CDR3 length equals 14 residues. Trimming removed 4 bases from V and 4 bases from J, with 11 bases in between.

V is TRBV3-1 (or the pseudogene TRBV3-2) and J is TRBJ1-5; 10 bases line up with TRBD1. CDR3 length: 14 residues. Germline assignment: CDR1 LGHDT and CDR2 YNNKEL (reference sequence). V gave up 7 bases and J gave up 7 bases; unmatched junction bases: 7. CDR3 loop: CASTPGTGDQPQHF. The CDR3 coding sequence is TGTGCCAGCACTCCGGGGACAGGGGACCAGCCCCAGCATTTT.

The chain is built from TRBV5-1 and TRBJ2-1; D is possibly TRBD2 (6 bases). V was trimmed by 2 bases and J by 4 bases, leaving 13 bases between them. Germline CDR1 and CDR2: SGHRS and YFSETQ. The CDR3 totals 15 residues. The CDR3 loop is CASSFTGLGYNEQFF. The CDR3 coding sequence is TGCGCCAGCAGCTTTACGGGACTGGGGTACAATGAGCAGTTCTTC.

This clone was recorded once. The chain carries TRBV19 and TRBJ2-2; TRBD2 matches 13 bases. Per germline, CDR1 LNHDA and CDR2 SQIVND (reference sequence). The CDR3 is made up of 17 amino acids. V dropped 8 bases and J dropped 4; count of bases not matched to a gene: 10. Here the CDR3 reads CASSYTGLAGVTGELFF. Here the CDR3 DNA reads TGTGCCAGTTCTTATACTGGACTAGCGGGGGTCACCGGGGAGCTGTTTTTT.

This chain links TRBV6-7 with TRBJ2-1; TRBD1 matches 8 bases. TRBV6-7 is classed as an ORF, of uncertain function. CDR3 length equals 16 residues. Trimming took 5 bases from V and 0 from J; bases not matched to a gene: 6. The CDR3 spells CASSPTDRGSYNEQFF. The CDR3 bases are TGTGCCAGCAGTCCCACCGACAGGGGCTCCTACAATGAGCAGTTCTTC.